This record concerns one T cell receptor (beta chain) sequence. Its target is not known. The length of the CDR3 is 15 residues. The germline V gene has CDR1 LGHDT and CDR2 YNNKEL (reference sequence). V shed 0 bases and J shed 5 bases, with 14 bases lying between them. TCRdb's table, derived via immunoSEQ multiplex PCR, lists solely in-frame clones and lacks some. In the table there are over 95,000 clones, around 89% of which are singletons. The sample is drawn from a study of T cell responses to AZD1222 COVID-19 vaccine. Study summary: Analysis merged second doses at about 4 or about 12 weeks.

Study outcomes and limitations: Two doses of AZD1222 preceded a rise in Spike-specific TCR breadth and depth.

The sample was peripheral blood, taken on day 0 of AZD1222 vaccination. This chain connects TRBV3-1 (or the pseudogene TRBV3-2) to TRBJ2-7, with TRBD2 as a possible D gene (5 bases). The origin of this receptor is an adult in good health. The CDR3 reads CASSQDRSDPHEQYF. CDR3 nucleotides: TGTGCCAGCAGCCAAGATCGTAGCGACCCACACGAGCAGTACTTC.